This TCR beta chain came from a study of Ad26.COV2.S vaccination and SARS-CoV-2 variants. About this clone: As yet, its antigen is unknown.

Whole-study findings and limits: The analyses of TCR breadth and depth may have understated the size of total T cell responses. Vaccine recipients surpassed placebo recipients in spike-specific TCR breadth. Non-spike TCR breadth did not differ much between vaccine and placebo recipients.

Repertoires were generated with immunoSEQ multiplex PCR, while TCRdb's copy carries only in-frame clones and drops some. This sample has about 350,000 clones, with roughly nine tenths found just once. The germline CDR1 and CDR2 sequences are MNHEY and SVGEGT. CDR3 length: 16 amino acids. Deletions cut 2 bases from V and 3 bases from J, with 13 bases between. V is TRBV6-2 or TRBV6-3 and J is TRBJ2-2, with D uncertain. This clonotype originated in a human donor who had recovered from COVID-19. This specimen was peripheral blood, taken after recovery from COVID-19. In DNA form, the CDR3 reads TGTGCCAGCAGTTACCCCCGTCTCGCGGACACCGGGGAGCTGTTTTTT. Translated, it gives CASSYPRLADTGELFF.